The subject of this entry is one T cell receptor beta chain. The antigen is not known. Roughly 27,000 T cell genomes, or 200 to 250 ng DNA, went into the sorted-subset replicate PCRs. The authors' processing: For the immunoSEQ data, sequences were junction-only without quality scores, so filtering differed. Profiled with immunoSEQ multiplex PCR; TCRdb holds only in-frame clones, not every one. V and J calls and clone size follow that table, whereas D and trimming were derived from the DNA. Of 1.5 million to 2.5 million clones listed, approximately 94% are singletons. Naivety among CD8 cells was defined by CD45RO negativity and positive CCR7 selection, thereby excluding terminally differentiated effector memory CD45RA+ cells. The data originate from a study of shared clonotypes between healthy human individuals. In the study overall: Per-donor plates numbered three CD4 naive, three CD4 memory, two CD8 naive and one CD8 memory. Points from the study as a whole: Compared with memory subsets, naive subsets generally had larger estimated richness.

Sequencing was carried out using naive CD8+ T cells sorted from blood. This receptor was identified in a man aged 18-30 years in good health.

CDR3 residues: CASSLADVAYF. CDR3 in DNA: TGTGCCAGCAGTTTAGCGGACGTTGCGTACTTC. The chain uses TRBV2 and TRBJ2-5; a weak D match, TRBD2 (6 bases). This CDR3 is 11 amino acids long. Germline CDR1 reads SNHLY; CDR2 reads FYNNEI. V was trimmed by 5 bases and J by 13 bases, leaving 14 bases between them.